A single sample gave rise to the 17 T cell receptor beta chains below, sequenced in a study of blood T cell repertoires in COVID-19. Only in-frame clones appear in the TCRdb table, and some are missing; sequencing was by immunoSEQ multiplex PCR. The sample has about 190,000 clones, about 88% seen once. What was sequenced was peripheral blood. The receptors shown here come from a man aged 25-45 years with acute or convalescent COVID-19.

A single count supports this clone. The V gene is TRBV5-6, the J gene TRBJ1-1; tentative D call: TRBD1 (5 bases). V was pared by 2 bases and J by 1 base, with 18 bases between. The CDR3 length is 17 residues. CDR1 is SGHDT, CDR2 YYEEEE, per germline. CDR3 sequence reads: CASSFRGEPYPNTEAFF. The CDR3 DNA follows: TGTGCCAGCAGCTTTAGGGGCGAACCTTACCCGAACACTGAAGCTTTCTTT.

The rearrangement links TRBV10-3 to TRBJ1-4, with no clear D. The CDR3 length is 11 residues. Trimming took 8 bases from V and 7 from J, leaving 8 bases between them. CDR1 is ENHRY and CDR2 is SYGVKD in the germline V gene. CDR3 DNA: TGTGCCATCGGGCCAGGTGAAAAACTGTTTTTT. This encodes CAIGPGEKLFF.

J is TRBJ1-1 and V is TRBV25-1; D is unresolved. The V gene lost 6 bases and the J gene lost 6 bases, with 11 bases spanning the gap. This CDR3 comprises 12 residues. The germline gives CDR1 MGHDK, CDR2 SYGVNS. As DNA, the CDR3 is TGTGCCAGCAGGGGCAGTGGCCCTGAAGCTTTCTTT. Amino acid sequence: CASRGSGPEAFF.

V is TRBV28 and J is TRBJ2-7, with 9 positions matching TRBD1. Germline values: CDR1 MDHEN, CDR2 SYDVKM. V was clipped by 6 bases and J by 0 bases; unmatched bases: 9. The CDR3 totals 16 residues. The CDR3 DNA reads TGTGCCAGCAGGGTCGAAGGGACAGGGAACTCCTACGAGCAGTACTTC. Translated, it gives CASRVEGTGNSYEQYF.

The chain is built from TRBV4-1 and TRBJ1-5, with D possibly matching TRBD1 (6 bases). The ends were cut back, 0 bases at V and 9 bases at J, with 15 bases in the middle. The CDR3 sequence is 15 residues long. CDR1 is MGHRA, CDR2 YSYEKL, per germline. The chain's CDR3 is CASSQEEQGGRPQHF. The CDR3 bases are TGCGCCAGCAGCCAAGAAGAACAGGGTGGAAGGCCCCAGCATTTT.

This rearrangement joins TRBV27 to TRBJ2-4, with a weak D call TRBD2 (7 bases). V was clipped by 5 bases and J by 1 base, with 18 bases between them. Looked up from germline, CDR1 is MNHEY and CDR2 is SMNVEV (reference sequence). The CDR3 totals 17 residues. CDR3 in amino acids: CASSRGGRDTAKNIQYF. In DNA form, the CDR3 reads TGTGCCAGCAGTCGGGGTGGGAGGGACACGGCCAAAAACATTCAGTACTTC.

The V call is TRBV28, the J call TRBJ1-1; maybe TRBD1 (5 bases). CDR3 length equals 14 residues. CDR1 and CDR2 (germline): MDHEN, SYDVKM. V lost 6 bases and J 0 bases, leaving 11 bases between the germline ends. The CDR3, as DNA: TGTGCCAGCAGAGGACCAGGGCTGAACACTGAAGCTTTCTTT. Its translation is CASRGPGLNTEAFF.

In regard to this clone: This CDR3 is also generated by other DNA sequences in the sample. The CDR3 DNA follows: TGTGCCAGCTCACCAAGAGACACCACCTACGAGCAGTACTTC. Protein sequence: CASSPRDTTYEQYF. The rearrangement links TRBV18 to TRBJ2-7, with D unclear. There are 14 residues in the CDR3. The germline CDR1 and CDR2 sequences are KGHSH and LQKENI. The V end lost 2 bases, the J end lost 2 bases, and 10 bases lay between the germline ends.

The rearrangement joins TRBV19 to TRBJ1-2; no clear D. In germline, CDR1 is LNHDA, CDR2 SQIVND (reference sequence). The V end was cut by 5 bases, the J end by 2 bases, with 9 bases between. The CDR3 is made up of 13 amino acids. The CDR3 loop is CASSPSRNYGYTF. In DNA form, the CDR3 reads TGTGCCAGTAGTCCATCACGGAACTATGGCTACACCTTC.

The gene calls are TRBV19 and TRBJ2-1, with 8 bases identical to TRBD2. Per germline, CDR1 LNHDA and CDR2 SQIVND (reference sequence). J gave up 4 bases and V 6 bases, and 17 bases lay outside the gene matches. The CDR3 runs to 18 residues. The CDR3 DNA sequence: TGTGCCAGTAGCTCAGCCCCCGCGGGGGGTCTCGGGTACAATGAGCAGTTCTTC. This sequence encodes CASSSAPAGGLGYNEQFF.

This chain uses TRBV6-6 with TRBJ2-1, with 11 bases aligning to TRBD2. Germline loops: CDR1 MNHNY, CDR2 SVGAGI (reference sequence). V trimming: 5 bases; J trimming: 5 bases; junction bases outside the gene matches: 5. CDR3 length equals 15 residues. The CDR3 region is CASSTTSGGNNEQFF. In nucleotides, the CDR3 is TGTGCCAGCAGTACAACTAGCGGGGGCAACAATGAGCAGTTCTTC.

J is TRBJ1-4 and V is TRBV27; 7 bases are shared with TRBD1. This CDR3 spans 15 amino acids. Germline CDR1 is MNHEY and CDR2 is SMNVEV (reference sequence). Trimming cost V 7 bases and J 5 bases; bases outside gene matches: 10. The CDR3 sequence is CASTPLGQRNEKLFF. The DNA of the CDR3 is TGTGCCAGCACCCCCCTGGGACAGAGAAATGAAAAACTGTTTTTT. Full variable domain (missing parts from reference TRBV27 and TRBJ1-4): EAQVTQNPRYLITVTGKKLTVTCSQNMNHEYMSWYRQDPGLGLRQIYYSMNVEVTDKGDVPEGYKVSRKEKRNFPLILESPSPNQTSLYFCASTPLGQRNEKLFFGSGTQLSVL.

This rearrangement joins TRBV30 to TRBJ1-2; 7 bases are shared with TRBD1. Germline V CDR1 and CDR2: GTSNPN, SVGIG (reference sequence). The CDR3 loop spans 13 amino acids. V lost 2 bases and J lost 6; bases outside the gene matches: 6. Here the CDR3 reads CAWSFTGEDGYTF. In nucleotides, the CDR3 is TGTGCCTGGAGTTTTACAGGGGAAGATGGCTACACCTTC.

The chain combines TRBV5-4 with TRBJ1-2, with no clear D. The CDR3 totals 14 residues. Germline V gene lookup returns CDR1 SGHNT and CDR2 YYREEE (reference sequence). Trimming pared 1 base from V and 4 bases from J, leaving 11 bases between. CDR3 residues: CASSLLSLAYGYTF. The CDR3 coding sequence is TGTGCCAGCAGCTTGCTTTCCCTGGCCTATGGCTACACCTTC.

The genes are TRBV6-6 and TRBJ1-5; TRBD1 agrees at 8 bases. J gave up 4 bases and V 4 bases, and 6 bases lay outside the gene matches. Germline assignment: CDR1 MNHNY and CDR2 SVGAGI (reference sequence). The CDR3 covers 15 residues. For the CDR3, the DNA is TGTGCCAGCAGTTCCGGACAGGGAATGAATCAGCCCCAGCATTTT. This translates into CASSSGQGMNQPQHF.

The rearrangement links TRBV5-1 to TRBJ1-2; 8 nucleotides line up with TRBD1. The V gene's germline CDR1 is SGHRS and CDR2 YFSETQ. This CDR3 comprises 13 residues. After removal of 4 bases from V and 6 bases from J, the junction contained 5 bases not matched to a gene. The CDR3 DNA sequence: TGCGCCAGCAGCCATGACAGGGGTAATGGCTACACCTTC. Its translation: CASSHDRGNGYTF.

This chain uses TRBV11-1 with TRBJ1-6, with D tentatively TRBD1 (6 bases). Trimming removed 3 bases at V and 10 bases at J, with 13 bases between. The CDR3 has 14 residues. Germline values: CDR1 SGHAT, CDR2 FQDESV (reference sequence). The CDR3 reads CASSFRGVGSPLHF. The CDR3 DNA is TGTGCCAGCAGCTTCAGGGGTGTAGGATCACCCCTCCACTTT.